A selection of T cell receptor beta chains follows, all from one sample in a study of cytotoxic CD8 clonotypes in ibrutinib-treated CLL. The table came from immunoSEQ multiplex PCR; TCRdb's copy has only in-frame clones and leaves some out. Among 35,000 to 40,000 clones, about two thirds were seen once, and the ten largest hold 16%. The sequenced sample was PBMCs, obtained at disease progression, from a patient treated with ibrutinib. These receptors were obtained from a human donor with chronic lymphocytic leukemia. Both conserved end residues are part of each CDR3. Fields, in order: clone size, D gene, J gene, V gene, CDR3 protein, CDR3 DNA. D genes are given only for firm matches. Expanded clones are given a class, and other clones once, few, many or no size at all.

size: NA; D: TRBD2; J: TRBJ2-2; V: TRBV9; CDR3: CASSVLAGVNTGELFF; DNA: TGTGCCAGCAGCGTTCTAGCGGGGGTGAACACCGGGGAGCTGTTTTTT
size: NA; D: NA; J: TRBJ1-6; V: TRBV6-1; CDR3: CASSVSGGRLGSPLHF; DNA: TGTGCCAGCAGTGTATCGGGGGGGCGTCTCGGCTCACCCCTCCACTTT
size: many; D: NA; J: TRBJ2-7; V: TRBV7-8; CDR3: CASSPRWEQYF; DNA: TGTGCCAGCAGCCCCCGATGGGAGCAGTACTTC
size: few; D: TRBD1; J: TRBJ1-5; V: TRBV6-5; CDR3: CASSTGGGQPQHF; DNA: TGTGCCAGCAGTACAGGGGGCGGACAGCCCCAGCATTTT
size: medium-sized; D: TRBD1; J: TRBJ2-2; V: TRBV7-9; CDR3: CASSHGGQGTNTGELFF; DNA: TGTGCCAGCAGCCATGGGGGACAGGGGACGAACACCGGGGAGCTGTTTTTT
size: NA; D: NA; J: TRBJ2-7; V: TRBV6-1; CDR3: CASTLGADSYEQYF; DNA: TGTGCCAGCACCCTGGGTGCGGACTCCTACGAGCAGTACTTC
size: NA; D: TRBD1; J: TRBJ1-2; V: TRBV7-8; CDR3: CASSLGTGGNGYTF; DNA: TGTGCCAGCAGCTTAGGAACAGGGGGCAATGGCTACACCTTC
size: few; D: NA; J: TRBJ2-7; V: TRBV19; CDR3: CASSTYYEQYF; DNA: TGTGCCAGTAGTACCTACTACGAGCAGTACTTC
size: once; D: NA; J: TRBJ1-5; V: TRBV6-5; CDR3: CASSYRDSNQPQHF; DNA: TGTGCCAGCAGTTACAGGGATAGCAATCAGCCCCAGCATTTT
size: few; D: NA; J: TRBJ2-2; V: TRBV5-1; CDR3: CASSLAVGGELFF; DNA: TGCGCCAGCAGCTTGGCCGTGGGCGGGGAGCTGTTTTTT
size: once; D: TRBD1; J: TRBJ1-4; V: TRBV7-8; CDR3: CASSLSGTGGPDEKLFF; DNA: TGTGCCAGCAGCTTAAGCGGGACAGGGGGCCCGGATGAAAAACTGTTTTTT
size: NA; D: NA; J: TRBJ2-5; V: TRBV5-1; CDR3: CASSLMGARETQYF; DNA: TGCGCCAGCAGCTTGATGGGGGCCCGGGAGACCCAGTACTTC